What follows describes a single T cell receptor beta chain. This sample was taken from a study of blood T cell repertoires in COVID-19. Background on the study: Samples taken during acute and convalescent COVID-19 were collected in the United States, Italy and Spain. From T cells, B-cell-depleted T cells, or PBMCs came the material, which was cDNA or gDNA.

Original handling: Reference gene primer amplification yielded estimated nucleated cell counts. Some clones are missing from TCRdb's copy, which holds only in-frame ones; the method was immunoSEQ multiplex PCR. V, J and clone size derive from that table, while D and trimming were established from the DNA sequence. The table includes fewer than 500,000 clones, 70% to 90% detected once. Researchers sorted participants into cohorts using their self-reported clinical history. This CDR3 spans 15 amino acids. V lost 4 bases to trimming and J lost 3 bases, with 12 bases between them. Germline V gene lookup returns CDR1 SGHTA and CDR2 FQGNSA.

Sequenced sample: PBMCs or T cells enriched from blood (not recorded which). This clonotype was obtained from a woman aged 18-30 years with acute COVID-19. The chain carries TRBV7-2 and TRBJ2-2; D possibly corresponds to TRBD1 (6 bases). DNA for the CDR3: TGTGCCAGCAGCTACGGGACAAAAGACACCGGGGAGCTGTTTTTT. Translated: CASSYGTKDTGELFF.